This is a list of T cell receptor beta chains from one sample in a study of blood T cells in healthy people across ages. MiXCR, applied by TCRdb to the 5' RACE reads, yields one record per CDR3 protein. The profile shows about 670,000 distinct CDR3 sequences, around 52% of them singletons. The sequenced material came from blood. These receptors all come from a woman of 80 years or more in good health. The CDR3 runs from the conserved cysteine through the conserved F or W. A D gene is named only where the DNA matches it firmly. Clone size is shown for a subset of rows, as once, few, many or a class of expanded clone.

size	J	V	D	CDR3	DNA
-	TRBJ2-2	TRBV27	TRBD2	CASSKTLLAANTGELFF	TGTGCCAGCAGTAAGACCCTACTAGCGGCGAACACCGGGGAGCTGTTTTTT
few	TRBJ2-1	TRBV28	-	CASSSGRLEQFF	TGTGCCAGCAGTTCCGGACGGCTAGAGCAGTTCTTC
-	TRBJ1-3	TRBV10-3	-	CAISESPKPGNTIYF	TGTGCCATCAGTGAGTCCCCCAAGCCTGGAAACACCATATATTTT
once	TRBJ2-3	TRBV11-2	-	CASSYRSPDTLWTDTQYF	TGTGCCAGCAGCTACAGGTCCCCAGACACGCTTTGGACAGATACGCAGTATTTT
many	TRBJ2-1	TRBV6-1	-	CASSEARRDEQFF	TGTGCCAGCAGTGAAGCTAGGAGGGATGAGCAGTTCTTC
-	TRBJ2-4	TRBV3-1	-	CASSQIQGADIQYF	TGTGCCAGCAGCCAAATACAGGGAGCGGACATTCAGTACTTC
once	TRBJ2-1	TRBV9	-	CASSVVGSYYNEQFF	TGTGCCAGCAGCGTAGTAGGAAGCTACTACAATGAGCAGTTCTTC
-	TRBJ2-5	TRBV29-1	TRBD2	CSVEYREDQETQYF	TGCAGCGTTGAGTATCGGGAGGACCAAGAGACCCAGTACTTC
few	TRBJ2-5	TRBV2	-	CASSEEGGQETQYF	TGTGCCAGCAGTGAAGAGGGGGGTCAAGAGACCCAGTACTTC
many	TRBJ2-3	TRBV25-1	TRBD1	CASSDVQGADTQYF	TGTGCCAGCAGTGATGTACAGGGGGCAGATACGCAGTATTTT
once	TRBJ2-5	TRBV4-1	-	CASSPRLDQETQYF	TGCGCCAGCAGCCCACGACTGGACCAAGAGACCCAGTACTTC
-	TRBJ2-3	TRBV29-1	TRBD2	CSVGGLGGTAYHTDTQYF	TGCAGCGTTGGAGGTCTCGGGGGGACCGCATATCACACAGATACGCAGTATTTT
few	TRBJ2-5	TRBV5-1	-	CASFLASETQYF	TGCGCCAGCTTTCTGGCCTCAGAGACCCAGTACTTC
many	TRBJ1-2	TRBV6-5	TRBD1	CASSRDSNYGYTF	TGTGCCAGCAGTCGGGACAGCAACTATGGCTACACCTTC
many	TRBJ2-3	TRBV5-1	-	CASSLVGRPGTDTQYF	TGCGCCAGCAGCTTAGTGGGCCGCCCTGGCACAGATACGCAGTATTTT
-	TRBJ1-2	TRBV27	TRBD1	CASSQGGGLVGVEIYGYTF	TGTGCCAGCAGCCAAGGAGGGGGCCTGGTAGGGGTCGAAATCTATGGCTACACCTTC
-	TRBJ1-5	TRBV2	-	CASSARQVNQPQHF	TGTGCCAGCAGCGCCCGACAGGTCAATCAGCCCCAGCATTTT
-	TRBJ2-5	TRBV18	TRBD2	CASSTSGGQETQYF	TGTGCCAGCTCAACTAGCGGGGGACAAGAGACCCAGTACTTC
-	TRBJ2-7	TRBV7-2	-	CASGRRVAEQYF	TGTGCCAGCGGACGCAGGGTTGCCGAGCAGTACTTC
many	TRBJ2-1	TRBV29-1	-	CSVPVAIGNEQFF	TGCAGCGTACCAGTGGCAATTGGAAATGAGCAGTTCTTC
once	TRBJ2-2	TRBV7-2	-	CASSPPTFRDYTGELFF	TGTGCCAGCAGCCCCCCGACGTTCAGGGACTACACCGGGGAGCTGTTTTTT
-	TRBJ1-5	TRBV28	-	CASRQDLGGGQPQHF	TGTGCCAGCAGGCAGGACTTAGGAGGAGGACAGCCCCAGCATTTT
many	TRBJ1-5	TRBV20-1	-	CSAIGSAIVQPQHF	TGCAGTGCTATTGGAAGTGCCATCGTCCAGCCCCAGCATTTT
-	TRBJ1-4	TRBV20-1	-	CSAFLQGFNEKLFF	TGCAGTGCCTTCTTACAGGGTTTTAATGAAAAACTGTTTTTT
few	TRBJ2-5	TRBV7-8	TRBD2	CASSLGGTSGTLEQYF	TGTGCCAGCAGCTTAGGGGGGACTAGCGGGACTTTGGAGCAGTACTTC
many	TRBJ2-7	TRBV6-6	TRBD2	CASSYAGLAAYEQYF	TGTGCCAGCAGTTACGCGGGACTAGCGGCATACGAGCAGTACTTC
many	TRBJ1-2	TRBV6-6	-	CASSYNQENYGYTF	TGTGCCAGCAGTTACAATCAGGAAAACTATGGCTACACCTTC
-	TRBJ1-6	TRBV4-1	-	CASGVGTYNSPLHF	TGCGCCAGCGGGGTAGGGACCTATAATTCACCCCTCCACTTT
-	TRBJ2-1	TRBV28	TRBD1	CASSPRTGVGNEQFF	TGTGCCAGCAGTCCTCGGACAGGGGTGGGCAATGAGCAGTTCTTC
-	TRBJ1-1	TRBV29-1	-	CSVPVRSDEAFF	TGCAGCGTCCCGGTGAGGAGCGATGAAGCTTTCTTT
-	TRBJ1-5	TRBV20-1	-	CSTREGGDHQHF	TGCAGTACTAGAGAAGGAGGGGATCACCAGCATTTT
-	TRBJ2-7	TRBV7-2	-	CASTPQLTYNEQYF	TGTGCCAGCACCCCTCAACTGACCTACAATGAGCAGTACTTC
-	TRBJ1-2	TRBV12-3/TRBV12-4	-	CASSLRVAGYTF	TGTGCCAGCAGTTTGAGGGTAGCTGGCTACACCTTC
many	TRBJ2-1	TRBV6-6	-	CASTPGGFSYNEQFF	TGTGCCAGCACCCCCGGGGGTTTCTCCTACAATGAGCAGTTCTTC
-	TRBJ2-7	TRBV27	TRBD2	CASRLAGVTTDEQYF	TGTGCCAGCCGACTAGCGGGAGTTACTACCGACGAGCAGTACTTC
many	TRBJ2-3	TRBV29-1	TRBD2	CSVSPSTSGGDTQYF	TGCAGCGTATCTCCTTCGACTAGCGGGGGGGATACGCAGTATTTT
many	TRBJ1-4	TRBV2	TRBD1	CASSEWGQGDEKLFF	TGTGCCAGCAGTGAATGGGGACAGGGCGACGAAAAACTGTTTTTT
many	TRBJ2-1	TRBV9	-	CASSQQPGNEQFF	TGTGCCAGCAGCCAACAACCGGGCAATGAGCAGTTCTTC
-	TRBJ2-1	TRBV3-1	TRBD2	CASSQRLGEGEQFF	TGTGCCAGCAGCCAGAGATTGGGGGAGGGTGAGCAGTTCTTC
-	TRBJ2-7	TRBV28	-	CASSPPMRYEQYF	TGTGCCAGCAGTCCACCGATGCGTTACGAGCAGTACTTC
-	TRBJ2-7	TRBV5-1	TRBD1	CASHDRVSYEQYF	TGCGCCAGCCACGACAGGGTATCCTACGAGCAGTACTTC